This T cell receptor (beta chain) was identified during a study of blood T cell repertoires in COVID-19. Study context: The origin of the acute and convalescent COVID-19 samples was the United States, Italy and Spain. PBMCs, B-cell-depleted T cells, or T cells provided the cDNA or gDNA that made up the material.

Authors' data handling: Amplification of reference gene primers provided the estimated nucleated cell counts. Sequencing used immunoSEQ multiplex PCR; TCRdb keeps in-frame clones, though not all of them. V and J calls plus clone size are reproduced from that table; the DNA served to infer D and trimming. The sample holds 73,000 or so clones; 70% to 75% are singletons and the top ten take around 20%. Germline values: CDR1 MGHRA, CDR2 YSYEKL. V was clipped by 3 bases and J by 4 bases; unmatched bases: 5. The CDR3 loop spans 14 amino acids. The sample comprised peripheral blood. This TCR was recovered from a man in his sixties with acute or convalescent COVID-19. The chain is built from TRBV4-1 and TRBJ2-5, with 7 nucleotides matching TRBD2. The CDR3 DNA reads as TGCGCCAGCAGCCACGTGGGGGGGGGAGAGACCCAGTACTTC. Its protein product is CASSHVGGGETQYF.